The 16 T cell receptor beta chains below come from one sample, sequenced in a study of shared clonotypes between healthy human individuals (dated by TCRdb to the early 2020s). Library prep was done by the immunoSEQ multiplex PCR assay. TCRdb retrieved this table from immuneACCESS and kept in-frame rearrangements only. Not all clones are present; in checked studies, unresolved V genes account for under half, and no reason is known for the remainder. Within this sample are around 980,000 clones, with around 82% of them counted one time only. The ten most abundant clones make up roughly 0.65% of the sample. Material for sequencing was memory CD4+ T cells from PBMCs. In light of the paper, this sample's cell subset or site label describes: CD45RA-negative fraction. These receptors were obtained from a man younger than 35 in good health. Some clones in this sample may be carry-over from other donors' samples.

The chain links TRBV6-1 to TRBJ2-3, with 7 bases identical to TRBD2. After removal of 5 bases from V and 2 bases from J, the junction contained 4 bases not matched to a gene. The CDR3 runs to 14 residues. In germline, CDR1 is MNHNS, CDR2 SASEGT. Here the CDR3 DNA reads TGTGCCAGCAGTCAGCGGGATGACACAGATACGCAGTATTTT. This sequence encodes CASSQRDDTDTQYF.

The J gene is TRBJ1-2, the V gene TRBV6-6, with D possibly matching TRBD1 (6 bases). Germline lookup yields CDR1 MNHNY and CDR2 SVGAGI (reference sequence). This CDR3 region has 14 residues. The ends were cut back, 6 bases at V and 3 bases at J, with 14 bases in the middle. The CDR3 loop is CASREVGGDYGYTF. The CDR3 coding sequence is TGTGCCAGCAGGGAGGTAGGGGGGGACTATGGCTACACCTTC.

This clone was observed a few times. The CDR3 nucleotides are TGTGCCAGCAGCTTAGCGGGCAGCCTGGGGAACACCGGGGAGCTGTTTTTT. Translated: CASSLAGSLGNTGELFF. V usage is TRBV7-2 and J usage is TRBJ2-2; D not resolved. The V end was cut by 0 bases, the J end by 1 base, with 12 bases between. Germline CDR1 is SGHTA and CDR2 is FQGNSA. The CDR3 runs 17 residues. Looking up the rest from reference TRBV7-2 and TRBJ2-2 gives the full variable domain: GAGVSQSPSNKVTEKGKDVELRCDPISGHTALYWYRQSLGQGLEFLIYFQGNSAPDKSGLPSDRFSAERTGGSVSTLTIQRTQQEDSAVYLCASSLAGSLGNTGELFFGEGSRLTVL.

This chain uses TRBV5-8 with TRBJ1-2; D remains ambiguous. Germline CDR1 and CDR2: SGHTS and YDEGEE. This CDR3 comprises 15 residues. The V end lost 0 bases, the J end lost 2 bases, and 11 bases lay between the germline ends. Here the CDR3 DNA reads TGTGCCAGCAGCTTGGCCCTGTGGGAGAACTATGGCTACACCTTC. Translating it yields CASSLALWENYGYTF.

V and J are TRBV13 and TRBJ2-3, with D possibly being TRBD2 (6 bases). This CDR3 is 14 amino acids long. The germline V gene encodes CDR1 PRHDT and CDR2 FYEKMQ (reference sequence). Trimming pared 4 bases from V and 1 base from J, leaving 9 bases between. The CDR3 is CASSWSGGTDTQYF. The CDR3, as DNA: TGTGCCAGCAGCTGGTCGGGGGGCACAGATACGCAGTATTTT.

The V call is TRBV30, the J call TRBJ1-1; D perhaps matches TRBD1 (5 bases). This CDR3 comprises 13 residues. The germline CDR1 and CDR2 sequences are GTSNPN and SVGIG (reference sequence). The V and J ends lost 8 bases and 3 bases respectively, with 16 bases between them. Here the CDR3 DNA reads TGTGCCCGGACGGCGGGGGTTTACACTGAAGCTTTCTTT. Translation: CARTAGVYTEAFF.

Concerning this clone itself: At the DNA level, this CDR3 is encoded by other sequences in the same sample as well. The CDR3, as DNA: TGTGCCAGCAGTGATAATCTGAACACTGAAGCTTTCTTT. Its protein product is CASSDNLNTEAFF. The chain combines TRBV2 with TRBJ1-1; no definite D call. V was cut by 3 bases and J by 0 bases, with 5 bases left in between. Germline V gene sequence: CDR1 SNHLY, CDR2 FYNNEI. The length of the CDR3 is 13 residues. Full variable domain (missing parts from reference TRBV2 and TRBJ1-1): EPEVTQTPSHQVTQMGQEVILRCVPISNHLYFYWYRQILGQKVEFLVSFYNNEISEKSEIFDDQFSVERPDGSNFTLKIRSTKLEDSAMYFCASSDNLNTEAFFGQGTRLTVV.

V usage is TRBV11-1 and J usage is TRBJ1-2; D gene ambiguous. Per germline, CDR1 SGHAT and CDR2 FQDESV (reference sequence). V dropped 5 bases and J dropped 5 bases, with 18 bases sitting between them. The CDR3 has 15 residues. As DNA, the CDR3 is TGTGCCAGCAGCCCTAGTAGTGGGCAGAGGTATGGCTACACCTTC. It codes for CASSPSSGQRYGYTF. Full variable domain (outside the CDR3, taken from reference TRBV11-1 and TRBJ1-2): EAEVAQSPRYKITEKSQAVAFWCDPISGHATLYWYRQILGQGPELLVQFQDESVVDDSQLPKDRFSAERLKGVDSTLKIQPAELGDSAMYLCASSPSSGQRYGYTFGSGTRLTVV.

This clone appeared once. Distinct nucleotide sequences in the sample also encode this CDR3. This chain links TRBV5-4 with TRBJ2-3, with no clear D. This CDR3 spans 13 amino acids. CDR1 and CDR2 (germline): SGHNT, YYREEE (reference sequence). V was cut by 2 bases and J by 0 bases, with 4 bases left in between. The CDR3 bases are TGTGCCAGCAGCTTTTATAGCACAGATACGCAGTATTTT. This translates into CASSFYSTDTQYF.

The chain couples TRBV5-1 to TRBJ2-7; possible D gene TRBD2, 5 bases. CDR1 and CDR2 from the germline V gene are SGHRS and YFSETQ. The V end lost 2 bases, the J end lost 1 base, and 10 bases lay between the germline ends. The length of the CDR3 is 14 residues. CDR3 in DNA: TGCGCCAGCAGCTTACGGGGTGAATCCTACGAGCAGTACTTC. Its protein is CASSLRGESYEQYF.

This clone appeared a few times. This chain uses TRBV7-9 with TRBJ2-2; D uncertain. V shed 5 bases and J shed 4 bases, with 17 bases lying between them. The length of the CDR3 is 16 residues. Germline values: CDR1 SEHNR, CDR2 FQNEAQ (reference sequence). Here the CDR3 reads CASSPESLWGTGELFF. The CDR3 DNA is TGTGCCAGCAGCCCCGAAAGTCTTTGGGGCACCGGGGAGCTGTTTTTT. Filled out from reference TRBV7-9 and TRBJ2-2, the complete variable domain reads DTGVSQNPRHKITKRGQNVTFRCDPISEHNRLYWYRQTLGQGPEFLTYFQNEAQLEKSRLLSDRFSAERPKGSFSTLEIQRTEQGDSAMYLCASSPESLWGTGELFFGEGSRLTVL.

CDR3: CASSPLTSGSGEQYF. DNA for the CDR3: TGCGCCAGCAGCCCGCTGACTAGCGGGAGTGGCGAGCAGTACTTC. The V gene is TRBV5-1, the J gene TRBJ2-7, with 12 bases aligning to TRBD2. Germline CDR1 is SGHRS and CDR2 is YFSETQ. The CDR3 runs to 15 residues. J was trimmed by 6 bases and V by 4 bases; bases with no gene match: 8.

In its sample, this clone was seen once. The V call is TRBV5-1, the J call TRBJ2-7, with D perhaps given as TRBD1 or TRBD2 (5 bases each). The CDR3 consists of 15 residues. V lost 4 bases to trimming and J lost 3 bases, with 17 bases between them. Germline CDR1 SGHRS, CDR2 YFSETQ. CDR3 bases: TGCGCCAGCAGCAGGGACGCGGGTCGCCTCTACGAGCAGTACTTC. Amino acids: CASSRDAGRLYEQYF. Drawing the rest from reference TRBV5-1 and TRBJ2-7, the complete variable domain is KAGVTQTPRYLIKTRGQQVTLSCSPISGHRSVSWYQQTPGQGLQFLFEYFSETQRNKGNFPGRFSGRQFSNSRSEMNVSTLELGDSALYLCASSRDAGRLYEQYFGPGTRLTVT.

About this clone itself: In the same sample, other DNA sequences code for this CDR3. The chain links TRBV14 to TRBJ2-2, with D uncertain. Trimming took off 1 base at V and 5 bases at J, with 8 bases between the two ends. Germline CDR1 SGHDN, CDR2 FVKESK. The CDR3 extends over 14 amino acids. Here the CDR3 DNA reads TGTGCCAGCAGCCAAGGGAGAGGAACCGGGGAGCTGTTTTTT. Translation: CASSQGRGTGELFF.

With regard to this clone: This sample includes further DNA sequences coding for the same CDR3. The chain uses TRBV6-1 and TRBJ1-2, with a weak D call TRBD1 (5 bases). V was shortened by 1 base and J by 5 bases, with 11 bases between the two germline ends. The CDR3 has 14 residues. Germline V gene data show CDR1 as MNHNS and CDR2 as SASEGT. In DNA form, the CDR3 reads TGTGCCAGCAGTGAAGTGGGGACCGGTTATGGCTACACCTTC. Protein: CASSEVGTGYGYTF.

The chain links TRBV30 to TRBJ1-3; D remains unclear. The CDR3 runs to 12 residues. Trimming pared 6 bases from V and 1 base from J, leaving 7 bases between. In germline, CDR1 is GTSNPN, CDR2 SVGIG (reference sequence). CDR3 in DNA: TGTGCCTGTAAGGGTTCTGGAAACACCATATATTTT. Encoded protein: CACKGSGNTIYF. Full variable domain (missing parts from reference TRBV30 and TRBJ1-3): SQTIHQWPATLVQPVGSPLSLECTVEGTSNPNLYWYRQAAGRGLQLLFYSVGIGQISSEVPQNLSASRPQDRQFILSSKKLLLSDSGFYLCACKGSGNTIYFGEGSWLTVV.